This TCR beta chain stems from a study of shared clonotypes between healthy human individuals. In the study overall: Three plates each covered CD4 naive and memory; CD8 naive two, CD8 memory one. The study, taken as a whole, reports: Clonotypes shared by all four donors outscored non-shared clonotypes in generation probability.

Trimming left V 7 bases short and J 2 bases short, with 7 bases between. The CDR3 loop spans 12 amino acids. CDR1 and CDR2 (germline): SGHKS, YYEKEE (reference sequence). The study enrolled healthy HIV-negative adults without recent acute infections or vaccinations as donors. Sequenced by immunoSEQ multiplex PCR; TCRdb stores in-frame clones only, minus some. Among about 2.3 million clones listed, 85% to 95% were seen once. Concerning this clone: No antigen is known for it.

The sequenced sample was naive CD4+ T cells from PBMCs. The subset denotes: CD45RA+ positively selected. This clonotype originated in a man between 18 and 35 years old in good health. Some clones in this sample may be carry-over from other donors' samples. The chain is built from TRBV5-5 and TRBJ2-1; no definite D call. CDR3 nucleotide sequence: TGTGCCAGCCCTAGGGCCTACAATGAGCAGTTCTTC. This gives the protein CASPRAYNEQFF.